These T cell receptor beta chains were read from a single sample in a study of CD8 T cells in ankylosing spondylitis. TCRdb analysed the 5' RACE reads with MiXCR anew, one entry per CDR3 protein. The data show about 540,000 distinct CDR3 sequences, approximately 11% seen once. Sequenced material: blood, either unsorted or a sorted T cell fraction (not recorded which). These receptors came from a male donor with ankylosing spondylitis. CDR3s include the opening cysteine and the closing phenylalanine or tryptophan. D genes are given only for firm matches. Size is omitted from some rows. Given values are once, few, many or a class for expanded clones.

V	size	D	J	DNA	CDR3
TRBV5-1	.	.	TRBJ2-6	TGCGCCACCTCACCGGCAGCTCCCGGCGGGGCCAACGTCCTGACTTTC	CATSPAAPGGANVLTF
TRBV20-1	.	.	TRBJ1-2	TGCAGTGCCAGCAGTCGGACGGACTATGGCTACACCTTC	CSASSRTDYGYTF
TRBV20-1	.	.	TRBJ2-1	TGCAGTGCCGCACCGGGAGTAAATGAGCAGTTCTTC	CSAAPGVNEQFF
TRBV5-1	many	.	TRBJ2-7	TGTGCCAGCAGTTATAACTACGAGCAGTACTTC	CASSYNYEQYF
TRBV11-2	few	TRBD2	TRBJ2-1	TGTGCCAGCAGCTCCTGGACTAGCGGAGTCTACAATGAGCAGTTCTTC	CASSSWTSGVYNEQFF
TRBV3-1	.	TRBD1	TRBJ1-2	TGTGCCAGCAGCCAAGGGGACAGAACCAACTATGGCTACACCTTC	CASSQGDRTNYGYTF
TRBV20-1	many	.	TRBJ1-2	TGCAGTGGGAGGGAGGACGCTGGCTACACCTTC	CSGREDAGYTF
TRBV6-5	.	.	TRBJ2-2	TGTGCCAGCAGTTACCTCGCGAACACCGGGGAGCTGTTTTTT	CASSYLANTGELFF
TRBV12-3/TRBV12-4	many	.	TRBJ2-1	TGTGCCAGCACCCCCTTGCGGCGGGACTACAATGAGCAGTTCTTC	CASTPLRRDYNEQFF
TRBV7-8	many	.	TRBJ2-2	TGTGCCAGCAGCCAGGGACTCCCCGGGGAGCTGTTTTTT	CASSQGLPGELFF
TRBV5-1	many	TRBD2	TRBJ2-1	TGCGCCAGCAGCTTGGGGGCTAGCGGGAGCTACAATGAGCAGTTCTTC	CASSLGASGSYNEQFF
TRBV5-1	few	.	TRBJ2-4	TGCGCCAGCAGCTACGGGAGAACGAACATTCAGTACTTC	CASSYGRTNIQYF
TRBV10-3	.	.	TRBJ2-1	TGTGCCATCAGTGAAGGCCCAGGGGACTCCTACAATGAGCAGTTCTTC	CAISEGPGDSYNEQFF
TRBV2	.	TRBD1	TRBJ1-2	TGTGCCAGCAGTAAAGCGACAGGGAACTATGGCTACACCTTC	CASSKATGNYGYTF
TRBV10-3	few	.	TRBJ1-2	TGTGCCGCAGAGGCAGGGAACTATGGCTACACCTTC	CAAEAGNYGYTF
TRBV2	few	TRBD2	TRBJ2-1	TGTGCCAGCGGGGGGACTAGCGTCTACAATGAGCAGTTCTTC	CASGGTSVYNEQFF
TRBV6-1	.	.	TRBJ2-7	TGTGCCAGCAGCCGCCTGGTCGGGGGGCCAGAGTGGGAGCAGTACTTC	CASSRLVGGPEWEQYF
TRBV20-1	few	.	TRBJ2-5	TGCAGTGCTAGAGACCTATCACAAGAGACCCAGTACTTC	CSARDLSQETQYF
TRBV5-6	few	.	TRBJ2-3	TGTGCCAGCAGCTGGGGGGCGGGAAGAGATACGCAGTATTTT	CASSWGAGRDTQYF
TRBV7-8	.	.	TRBJ1-6	TGTGCCAGCAGCATACTGACCGCTGGGGAAGGGAATTCACCCCTCCACTTT	CASSILTAGEGNSPLHF
TRBV29-1	many	.	TRBJ2-1	TGCAGCGTTGAAGCCAGCTGGCGGTACAATGAGCAGTTCTTC	CSVEASWRYNEQFF
TRBV2	.	.	TRBJ2-7	TGTGCCAGCAGTGAGGGGACAACCTACGAGCAGTACTTC	CASSEGTTYEQYF
TRBV20-1	few	TRBD2	TRBJ2-1	TGCAGTCCAAATCTTCCAGGCCAGCGGGGCTACAATGAGCAGTTCTTC	CSPNLPGQRGYNEQFF
TRBV5-1	.	.	TRBJ2-5	TGCGCCAGCAGCCCCTCCAAAAGGGACCAAGAGACCCAGTACTTC	CASSPSKRDQETQYF
TRBV6-1	few	.	TRBJ2-2	TGTGCCAGCAGTCCGTCCACCGGGGAGCTGTTTTTT	CASSPSTGELFF
TRBV5-1	once	TRBD1	TRBJ1-4	TGCGCCAGCAGCCGGGGGCCAGGGGGCGATGAAAAACTGTTTTTT	CASSRGPGGDEKLFF
TRBV4-1	.	.	TRBJ2-1	TGCGCCAGCAGCCTTTCGGACGAAGCCTACAATGAGCAGTTCTTC	CASSLSDEAYNEQFF
TRBV5-5	many	.	TRBJ2-5	TGTGCCAGCAGCTCCGGACAGAACCAAGAGACCCAGTACTTC	CASSSGQNQETQYF